These T cell receptor beta chains were read from a single sample in a study of blood T cell repertoires in COVID-19. Repertoires were generated with immunoSEQ multiplex PCR, while TCRdb's copy carries only in-frame clones and drops some. The sample has over 350,000 clones, about nine tenths seen once. Material: PBMCs or T cells enriched from blood (not recorded which). These TCRs come from a woman between 40 and 50 years old who had been exposed to COVID-19. Each CDR3 is given with its conserved first and last residue. Each record gives: J gene, clone size, D gene, V gene, CDR3 DNA, CDR3 protein. A D gene is named only where the DNA matches it firmly. The listing skips clone size in some rows; elsewhere it reads once, few, many or a size class.

j_call: TRBJ1-2
clone_size: NA
d_call: NA
v_call: TRBV6-1
cdr3_nt: TGTGCCAGCAGTGAATGGAGCGGAGATGACACCTTC
cdr3_aa: CASSEWSGDDTF

j_call: TRBJ1-1
clone_size: once
d_call: NA
v_call: TRBV27
cdr3_nt: TGTGCCAGCAGCCCTTTGACAGGCAGAGGAGCTTTCTTT
cdr3_aa: CASSPLTGRGAFF

j_call: TRBJ1-1
clone_size: NA
d_call: TRBD1
v_call: TRBV5-5
cdr3_nt: TGTGCCAGCAGCTACTGGGACAGGGTGATGAACACTGAAGCTTTCTTT
cdr3_aa: CASSYWDRVMNTEAFF

j_call: TRBJ1-2
clone_size: NA
d_call: NA
v_call: TRBV5-6
cdr3_nt: TGTGCCAGCACCCTGCGGGGATCCTATGGCTACACCTTC
cdr3_aa: CASTLRGSYGYTF

j_call: TRBJ1-5
clone_size: NA
d_call: TRBD1
v_call: TRBV6-6
cdr3_nt: TGTGCCAGCAAGATAGACAGGGCGGGCAATCAGCCCCAGCATTTT
cdr3_aa: CASKIDRAGNQPQHF

j_call: TRBJ2-1
clone_size: NA
d_call: TRBD2
v_call: TRBV7-8
cdr3_nt: TGTGCCAGCAGCTTAGTAAGACTAGCAAATGAGCAGTTCTTC
cdr3_aa: CASSLVRLANEQFF

j_call: TRBJ1-4
clone_size: NA
d_call: NA
v_call: TRBV15
cdr3_nt: TGTGCCACCAGCAGAGATAATCGGGGGGTAAGTGAAAAACTGTTTTTT
cdr3_aa: CATSRDNRGVSEKLFF

j_call: TRBJ1-4
clone_size: NA
d_call: TRBD1
v_call: TRBV5-1
cdr3_nt: TGCGCCAGCAGCACTGGACAGGGGGAGATTAATGAAAAACTGTTTTTT
cdr3_aa: CASSTGQGEINEKLFF

j_call: TRBJ2-1
clone_size: NA
d_call: NA
v_call: TRBV18
cdr3_nt: TGTGCCAGCTCACCACAAGTGGGCCAACCCTACAATGAGCAGTTCTTC
cdr3_aa: CASSPQVGQPYNEQFF

j_call: TRBJ1-1
clone_size: NA
d_call: TRBD1
v_call: TRBV6-1
cdr3_nt: TGTGCCAGCAGTGAACCTTCGGGCAGGGGGTTT
cdr3_aa: CASSEPSGRGF

j_call: TRBJ2-7
clone_size: NA
d_call: TRBD1
v_call: TRBV5-1
cdr3_nt: TGCGCCAGCAGCTTGAGGGACAGGGTTTACGAGCAGTACTTC
cdr3_aa: CASSLRDRVYEQYF

j_call: TRBJ1-2
clone_size: NA
d_call: NA
v_call: TRBV3-1/TRBV3-2
cdr3_nt: TGTGCCAGCAGCCCCACCGGGACAATGACTTCGCGTGGCTACACCTTC
cdr3_aa: CASSPTGTMTSRGYTF

j_call: TRBJ2-3
clone_size: NA
d_call: TRBD2
v_call: TRBV4-3
cdr3_nt: TGCGCCAGCAGCCAAGATTGGAGCGGGAAGACAGATACGCAGTATTTT
cdr3_aa: CASSQDWSGKTDTQYF

j_call: TRBJ2-1
clone_size: once
d_call: TRBD1
v_call: TRBV7-9
cdr3_nt: TGTGCCAGCAGCCCTCAGGGGGCCACCCTCTACAATGAGCAGTTCTTC
cdr3_aa: CASSPQGATLYNEQFF

j_call: TRBJ2-3
clone_size: NA
d_call: NA
v_call: TRBV6-5
cdr3_nt: TGTGCCACCTCCAGGGATACGCAGTATTTT
cdr3_aa: CATSRDTQYF

j_call: TRBJ2-2
clone_size: NA
d_call: NA
v_call: TRBV4-1
cdr3_nt: TGCGCCAGCAGCCAATCCGGCACTACGGGAGTGGTCACCGGGGAGCTGTTTTTT
cdr3_aa: CASSQSGTTGVVTGELFF

j_call: TRBJ2-5
clone_size: NA
d_call: NA
v_call: TRBV14
cdr3_nt: TGTGCCAGCAGCCAGTCGGGTCTGGCGGAGACCCAGTACTTC
cdr3_aa: CASSQSGLAETQYF

j_call: TRBJ2-1
clone_size: NA
d_call: NA
v_call: TRBV7-2
cdr3_nt: TGTGCCAGCAGCTATCGCGCGTCCTACAATGAGCAGTTCTTC
cdr3_aa: CASSYRASYNEQFF

j_call: TRBJ2-4
clone_size: NA
d_call: TRBD2
v_call: TRBV5-4
cdr3_nt: TGTGCCAGCAGCCCCCGGGGGGGGCCGGGCGCCAAAAACATTCAGTACTTC
cdr3_aa: CASSPRGGPGAKNIQYF

j_call: TRBJ1-2
clone_size: NA
d_call: NA
v_call: TRBV2
cdr3_nt: TGTGCCAGCAGTGTAACGCAGGGAGGAGGCTACACCTTC
cdr3_aa: CASSVTQGGGYTF

j_call: TRBJ2-7
clone_size: few
d_call: NA
v_call: TRBV29-1
cdr3_nt: TGCAGCGCCCGGGACACAGTCTACGAGCAGTACTTC
cdr3_aa: CSARDTVYEQYF

j_call: TRBJ2-1
clone_size: NA
d_call: TRBD2
v_call: TRBV5-1
cdr3_nt: TGCGCCAGCGCTAGGGTCGCGGGGGGGCCCTATGAGCAGTTCTTC
cdr3_aa: CASARVAGGPYEQFF

j_call: TRBJ2-3
clone_size: NA
d_call: TRBD2
v_call: TRBV7-3
cdr3_nt: TGTGCCAGCAGCTTAATGGTGGGAGGGCCCTCAGATACGCAGTATTTT
cdr3_aa: CASSLMVGGPSDTQYF

j_call: TRBJ1-2
clone_size: once
d_call: NA
v_call: TRBV2
cdr3_nt: TGTGCCAGCAGGAAAGTGGAGGGGTCTAACTATGGCTACACCTTC
cdr3_aa: CASRKVEGSNYGYTF

j_call: TRBJ1-3
clone_size: NA
d_call: NA
v_call: TRBV3-1/TRBV3-2
cdr3_nt: TGTGCCAGCAGCCCCCTCTCTAGCTCTGGAAACACCATATATTTT
cdr3_aa: CASSPLSSSGNTIYF

j_call: TRBJ2-5
clone_size: once
d_call: NA
v_call: TRBV3-1/TRBV3-2
cdr3_nt: TGTGCCAGCAGCCTACGACGCCAGGGTCGGGAGACCCAGTACTTC
cdr3_aa: CASSLRRQGRETQYF

j_call: TRBJ1-5
clone_size: NA
d_call: NA
v_call: TRBV5-8
cdr3_nt: TGTGCCAGCAGCCTCGACAGCCAACAGCCCCAGCATTTT
cdr3_aa: CASSLDSQQPQHF

j_call: TRBJ2-5
clone_size: NA
d_call: TRBD2
v_call: TRBV4-1
cdr3_nt: TGCGCCAGCAGCCATGTCGGACTAGCGGGAGAGACCCAGTACTTC
cdr3_aa: CASSHVGLAGETQYF

j_call: TRBJ1-1
clone_size: NA
d_call: NA
v_call: TRBV2
cdr3_nt: TGTGCCAGCACTCTGACAGGACTAGGGGGGACTGAAGCTTTCTTT
cdr3_aa: CASTLTGLGGTEAFF

j_call: TRBJ1-2
clone_size: NA
d_call: TRBD1
v_call: TRBV27
cdr3_nt: TGTGCCAGCAGATGGACAGGGCCAAACTATGGCTACACCTTC
cdr3_aa: CASRWTGPNYGYTF

j_call: TRBJ1-1
clone_size: NA
d_call: TRBD1
v_call: TRBV12-3/TRBV12-4
cdr3_nt: TGTGCCAGCAGTTTACAACGAGGGGGCAGCGCTTTCTTT
cdr3_aa: CASSLQRGGSAFF

j_call: TRBJ1-3
clone_size: NA
d_call: TRBD1
v_call: TRBV18
cdr3_nt: TGTGCCAGCTCACCGAACCTAGGGACAGGGGGCCTCCCCTCTGGAAACACCATATATTTT
cdr3_aa: CASSPNLGTGGLPSGNTIYF

j_call: TRBJ1-6
clone_size: NA
d_call: NA
v_call: TRBV21-1
cdr3_nt: TGTGCCAGCAGCAAAGCCACCTCCTCGGACAGGGAAAAGTCACCCCTCCACTTT
cdr3_aa: CASSKATSSDREKSPLHF